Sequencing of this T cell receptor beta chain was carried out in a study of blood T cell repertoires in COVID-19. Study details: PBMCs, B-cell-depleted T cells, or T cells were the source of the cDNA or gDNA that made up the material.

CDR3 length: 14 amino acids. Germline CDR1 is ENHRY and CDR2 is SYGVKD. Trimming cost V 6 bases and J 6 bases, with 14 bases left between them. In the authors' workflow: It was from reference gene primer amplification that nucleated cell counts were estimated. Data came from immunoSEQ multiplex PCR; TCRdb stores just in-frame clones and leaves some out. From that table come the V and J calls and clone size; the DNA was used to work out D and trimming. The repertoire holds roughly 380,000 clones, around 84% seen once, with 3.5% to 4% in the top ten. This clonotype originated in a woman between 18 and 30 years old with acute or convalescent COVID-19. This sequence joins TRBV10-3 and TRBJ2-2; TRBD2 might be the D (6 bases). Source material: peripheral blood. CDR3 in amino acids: CAIRRDSLPGELFF. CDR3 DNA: TGTGCCATCAGGAGGGACTCCCTGCCCGGGGAGCTGTTTTTT.